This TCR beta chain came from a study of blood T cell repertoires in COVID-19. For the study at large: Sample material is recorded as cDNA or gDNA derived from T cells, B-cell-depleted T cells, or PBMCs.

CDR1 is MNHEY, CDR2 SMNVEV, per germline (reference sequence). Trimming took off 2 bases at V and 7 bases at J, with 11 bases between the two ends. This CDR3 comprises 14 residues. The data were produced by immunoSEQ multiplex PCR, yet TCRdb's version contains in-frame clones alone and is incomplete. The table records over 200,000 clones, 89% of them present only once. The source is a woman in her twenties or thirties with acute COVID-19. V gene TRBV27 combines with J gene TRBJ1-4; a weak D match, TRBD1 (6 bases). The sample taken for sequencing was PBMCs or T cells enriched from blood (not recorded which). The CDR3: CASSLRQGREKLFF. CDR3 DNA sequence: TGTGCCAGCAGTTTAAGGCAGGGGCGTGAAAAACTGTTTTTT.